Each of the 30 T cell receptor beta chains below was sequenced from the same sample in a study of regulatory T cells in long-lasting Graves disease. Sample time point: newly diagnosed GD, antithyroid drugs for less than 3 months. PBMC-derived RNA was used for the TCR library. To make TCR beta libraries, researchers used iRepertoire HTBI primers and Arm-PCR of CDR3 regions. Using its own MiXCR run on the multiplex PCR reads, TCRdb lists one record per CDR3 protein. The table lists about 530,000 distinct CDR3 sequences, 15% to 20% of them singletons. The same data also went into a second study, on T cells in Graves' hyperthyroidism and ophthalmopathy.

Sequences were derived from peripheral blood mononuclear cells (PBMCs), sampled at new diagnosis, from a patient treated with antithyroid drugs. Receptors originate from a woman aged 35 to 60 with Graves disease.

With respect to this clonotype: A much larger clone sits a single nucleotide away, making a read error possible. This chain joins TRBV3-1 and TRBJ1-4; weak D call: TRBD1 (6 bases). This CDR3 has 13 residues. CDR1 LGHDT and CDR2 YNNKEL come from the germline V gene (reference sequence). CDR3 sequence reads: CAGSRRGAEKLFF. As DNA, the CDR3 is TGTGCCGGCAGCCGCAGGGGAGCCGAAAAACTGTTTTTT.

This clonotype occurred many times. J is TRBJ2-7 and V is TRBV2, with 8 bases lining up with TRBD1. The CDR3 runs to 16 residues. The germline gives CDR1 SNHLY, CDR2 FYNNEI. After removal of 7 bases from V and 5 bases from J, the junction contained 16 bases not matched to a gene. As DNA, the CDR3 is TGTGCCAGCATCCCCCTGAGGACAGGGCCCCTCCACGAGCAGTACTTC. Translation gives CASIPLRTGPLHEQYF. The full variable domain, with the rest looked up from reference TRBV2 and TRBJ2-7, is EPEVTQTPSHQVTQMGQEVILRCVPISNHLYFYWYRQILGQKVEFLVSFYNNEISEKSEIFDDQFSVERPDGSNFTLKIRSTKLEDSAMYFCASIPLRTGPLHEQYFGPGTRLTVT.

A few counts support this clonotype. The J gene is TRBJ2-2, the V gene TRBV7-2; 8 bases are a match to TRBD1. J gave up 5 bases and V 2 bases, and 4 bases lay outside the gene matches. This CDR3 contains 15 residues. CDR1 is SGHTA and CDR2 is FQGNSA in the germline V gene. The DNA of the CDR3 is TGTGCCAGCAGCTTAACAGGGGGGATAACCGGGGAGCTGTTTTTT. Translated: CASSLTGGITGELFF.

This clonotype occurred many times. This chain uses TRBV2 with TRBJ2-1; no clear D gene. Trimming left V 3 bases short and J 7 bases short, with 13 bases between. This CDR3 spans 14 amino acids. CDR1 and CDR2 (germline): SNHLY, FYNNEI. The CDR3 is CASSDSQISNEQFF. As DNA, the CDR3 is TGTGCCAGCAGTGATTCACAGATTTCGAATGAGCAGTTCTTC.

The V gene is TRBV15, the J gene TRBJ2-7, with D possibly being TRBD2 (6 bases). Per the germline V gene, CDR1 is LNHNV and CDR2 is YYDKDF (reference sequence). This CDR3 spans 17 amino acids. The germline V and J ends were trimmed by 0 bases and 3 bases, with 18 bases remaining between them. CDR3 amino acids: CATSRDKRAGGSYEQYF. The CDR3 region has the DNA TGTGCCACCAGCAGAGATAAGCGGGCAGGAGGGAGCTACGAGCAGTACTTC.

The V call is TRBV4-2, the J call TRBJ2-7; no clear D gene. CDR1 is LGHNA and CDR2 is YNFKEQ in the germline V gene. The V end lost 4 bases, the J end lost 1 base, and 11 bases lay between the germline ends. The CDR3 consists of 14 residues. The CDR3 DNA follows: TGTGCCAGCAGCCCAGTGCTCCCTTCCTACGAGCAGTACTTC. Translation: CASSPVLPSYEQYF.

This clonotype was seen at least ten times. The CDR3 here is CASSSLAGVNTGELFF. CDR3 in DNA: TGTGCCAGCAGTTCTTTAGCGGGGGTGAACACCGGGGAGCTGTTTTTT. The chain couples TRBV12-3 or TRBV12-4 to TRBJ2-2, with TRBD2 matching 9 bases. This CDR3 contains 16 residues. After removal of 4 bases from V and 1 base from J, the junction contained 4 bases not matched to a gene.

Worth noting for this clonotype: This may be a read error: a much more frequent sequence differs by one nucleotide. This chain links TRBV6-4 with TRBJ1-3; D ambiguous. Germline V lookup: CDR1 MRHNA, CDR2 SNTAGT. CDR3 length equals 14 residues. CDR3 in amino acids: CASSYGSAGNAIYF. CDR3 in DNA: TGTGCCAGCAGTTACGGGTCGGCTGGAAACGCCATATATTTT.

This clonotype appeared many times. This chain uses TRBV13 with TRBJ2-7; TRBD1 agrees at 10 bases. Losses at the gene ends were 5 bases for V and 2 bases for J; bases not matched to a gene: 3. The CDR3 runs to 14 residues. CDR1 and CDR2 (germline): PRHDT, FYEKMQ (reference sequence). The CDR3 region is CASSPGQGAYEQYF. The CDR3 DNA reads as TGTGCCAGCAGCCCCGGACAGGGGGCCTACGAGCAGTACTTC.

This clonotype was seen many times. The genes are TRBV28 and TRBJ1-5, with unresolved D. Germline V CDR1 and CDR2: MDHEN, SYDVKM. Trimming removed 4 bases from V and 2 bases from J, with 12 bases in between. The CDR3 has 15 amino acids. CDR3 sequence: CASSSPPNGNQPQHF. CDR3 bases: TGTGCCAGCAGTTCCCCCCCGAACGGCAATCAGCCCCAGCATTTT.

In this sample, this clonotype turned up a few times. This CDR3 reads CSARGGHPGRNTEAFF. CDR3 coding DNA: TGCAGTGCTAGAGGTGGACACCCGGGTAGGAACACTGAAGCTTTCTTT. The chain recombines TRBV20-1 with TRBJ1-1, with D perhaps TRBD1 (5 bases). The CDR3 has 16 residues. Germline V gene lookup returns CDR1 DFQATT and CDR2 SNEGSKA (reference sequence). Between the trimmed V and J ends, which lost 1 base and 1 base, there was a span of 16 bases.

The V call is TRBV12-3 or TRBV12-4, the J call TRBJ2-2; D may correspond to TRBD1 or TRBD2 (5 bases each). The CDR3 has 15 amino acids. V was pared by 8 bases and J by 4 bases, with 17 bases between. CDR3 amino acids: CASHLGLASTGELFF. The CDR3 coding sequence is TGTGCCAGCCATTTGGGGCTAGCTTCCACCGGGGAGCTGTTTTTT.

Remarks on this clonotype: With a much larger clone just one base away, this may be a read error. The V and J genes are TRBV2 and TRBJ1-4, with no clear D. CDR1 SNHLY and CDR2 FYNNEI come from the germline V gene. The CDR3 has 12 amino acids. DNA of the CDR3: TGTGCCAGCGGTGAACAGAGTGAAAAACTGTTTTTT. This sequence encodes CASGEQSEKLFF.

This clonotype was recorded at least ten times. This chain joins TRBV2 and TRBJ2-2, with 9 nucleotides matching TRBD1. CDR1 and CDR2 from the germline V gene are SNHLY and FYNNEI. V lost 4 bases to trimming and J lost 4 bases; unmatched junction nucleotides: 13. The CDR3 is made up of 18 amino acids. The CDR3 spells CASSAQSTGGLGTGELFF. CDR3 DNA: TGTGCCAGCAGTGCTCAATCCACAGGGGGCTTGGGCACCGGGGAGCTGTTTTTT.

The chain recombines TRBV19 with TRBJ1-5; 8 positions match TRBD1. The CDR3 is 17 residues long. V lost 3 bases and J lost 5; bases outside the gene matches: 12. Looked up from germline, CDR1 is LNHDA and CDR2 is SQIVND (reference sequence). The CDR3 DNA sequence: TGTGCCAGTAGTATCCGGACAGGGAGGTTCTGGGATCAGCCCCAGCATTTT. Translating gives CASSIRTGRFWDQPQHF.

This clonotype has ten or more counts. The chain couples TRBV12-3 or TRBV12-4 to TRBJ1-1; 9 nucleotides match TRBD1. CDR3 length: 14 amino acids. V gave up 8 bases and J gave up 5 bases; unmatched junction bases: 9. CDR3 region: CASGPTGGLTEAFF. The CDR3 nucleotides read TGTGCCAGCGGGCCGACAGGGGGTTTAACTGAAGCTTTCTTT.

Worth noting for this clonotype: A much bigger clone sits one base away, suggesting this may be a read error. The chain has TRBV12-5 and TRBJ1-1; D uncertain. This CDR3 spans 13 amino acids. V was shortened by 5 bases and J by 4 bases, with 11 bases between the two germline ends. The V gene's germline CDR1 is LGHNT and CDR2 FRNRAP. The DNA for the CDR3 is TGTGCTAGTGGTCTACCTCAGTGCACTGAAGCTTTCTTT. Its protein product is CASGLPQCTEAFF.

This clonotype was seen at least ten times. This rearrangement joins TRBV28 to TRBJ2-5; TRBD1 or TRBD2 may be the D gene (6 bases each). The V and J ends lost 7 bases and 4 bases respectively, with 16 bases between them. The CDR3 spans 14 residues. Germline loops: CDR1 MDHEN, CDR2 SYDVKM. The CDR3 coding sequence is TGTGCCAGCACTGGGGGGCCCAGTAGAGAGACCCAGTACTTC. It codes for CASTGGPSRETQYF. Drawing the rest from reference TRBV28 and TRBJ2-5, the complete variable domain is DVKVTQSSRYLVKRTGEKVFLECVQDMDHENMFWYRQDPGLGLRLIYFSYDVKMKEKGDIPEGYSVSREKKERFSLILESASTNQTSMYLCASTGGPSRETQYFGPGTRLLVL.

This clonotype was counted a few times. The rearrangement joins TRBV2 to TRBJ1-6; 8 bases match TRBD1. This CDR3 has 14 residues. The V and J ends lost 6 bases and 10 bases, in that order; junction bases with no gene match: 8. Germline assignment: CDR1 SNHLY and CDR2 FYNNEI. The CDR3 sequence: CASSGPGGLSPLHF. The CDR3 bases are TGTGCCAGCAGCGGGCCAGGGGGCCTCTCACCCCTCCACTTT.

V usage is TRBV7-2 and J usage is TRBJ1-4, with D possibly being TRBD1 (6 bases). CDR1 is SGHTA, CDR2 FQGNSA, per germline. There are 16 residues in the CDR3. V was trimmed by 3 bases and J by 1 base, leaving 12 bases between them. CDR3 amino acids: CASSFNRAGTNEKLFF. Written as DNA, the CDR3 is TGTGCCAGCAGCTTTAACAGGGCAGGAACTAATGAAAAACTGTTTTTT.

This clonotype was observed many times. This chain connects TRBV5-4 to TRBJ1-1; TRBD1 agrees at 7 bases. The CDR3 contains 16 residues. CDR1 and CDR2 (germline): SGHNT, YYREEE (reference sequence). The trim removed 4 bases at V and 5 bases at J, leaving 14 bases unmatched. The CDR3 loop is CASSHPGEGARTEAFF. DNA for the CDR3: TGTGCCAGCAGCCACCCGGGGGAGGGGGCGAGAACTGAAGCTTTCTTT.

CDR3 loop: CASSTRTDRGGYF. CDR3 DNA sequence: TGTGCCAGCAGCACCCGGACCGATCGTGGGGGGTACTTC. This chain joins TRBV9 and TRBJ2-7; either TRBD1 or TRBD2 may supply D (5 bases each). This CDR3 region has 13 residues. V was trimmed by 4 bases and J by 12 bases, leaving 20 bases between them. Germline-derived CDR1 and CDR2 are SGDLS and YYNGEE.

Ten or more counts support this clonotype. The genes are TRBV6-5 and TRBJ2-3; D not resolved. V shed 0 bases and J shed 2 bases, with 6 bases lying between them. The CDR3 has 14 residues. Germline assignment: CDR1 MNHEY and CDR2 SVGAGI. The CDR3 reads CASSYSAHTDTQYF. For the CDR3, the DNA is TGTGCCAGCAGTTACTCGGCCCACACAGATACGCAGTATTTT.

As for this clonotype: This may be a read error, as it is one base from a much larger clone. The chain carries TRBV12-3 or TRBV12-4 and TRBJ1-1; D is possibly TRBD1 (5 bases). The CDR3 is 11 residues long. In DNA form, the CDR3 reads TGTGCCGGCAGTGAAGGGGCTATAGCTTTCTTT. It translates to CAGSEGAIAFF.

This clonotype turned up a few times. J is TRBJ2-2 and V is TRBV7-3; TRBD2 aligns across 7 bases. V dropped 5 bases and J dropped 5; count of bases not matched to a gene: 14. Germline V gene lookup returns CDR1 SGHTA and CDR2 FQGTGA. The CDR3 consists of 17 residues. The CDR3 reads CASSRTGGSAMTGELFF. The CDR3 DNA follows: TGTGCCAGCAGCCGAACGGGGGGTTCTGCAATGACCGGGGAGCTGTTTTTT.

In nucleotides, the CDR3 is TGTGCCAGCAGTTCCCAGGCAAATCAGCCCCAGCATTTT. Protein: CASSSQANQPQHF. The V and J genes are TRBV6-2 or TRBV6-3 and TRBJ1-5, with D unclear. The CDR3 is made up of 13 amino acids. Germline loops: CDR1 MNHEY, CDR2 SVGEGT. Trimming stripped 4 bases from V and 4 bases from J, with 8 bases between.

The table lists this clonotype with many counts. This chain connects TRBV28 to TRBJ1-6, with a possible D match to TRBD1 (6 bases). The CDR3 contains 14 residues. CDR1 is MDHEN, CDR2 SYDVKM, per germline. Trimming stripped 6 bases from V and 7 bases from J, with 13 bases between. The CDR3 sequence is CASRLGQRNSPLHF. As DNA, the CDR3 is TGTGCCAGCAGACTTGGACAGAGGAATTCACCCCTCCACTTT.

The chain couples TRBV5-1 to TRBJ2-7; 7 nucleotides agree with TRBD1. V was pared by 0 bases and J by 5 bases, with 5 bases of the junction left unmatched. The CDR3 runs to 14 residues. Germline values: CDR1 SGHRS, CDR2 YFSETQ. The CDR3 sequence: CASSLVPDRDEQYF. The CDR3 DNA sequence: TGCGCCAGCAGCTTGGTCCCTGACAGGGACGAGCAGTACTTC.

The chain carries TRBV12-3 or TRBV12-4 and TRBJ2-5; D call uncertain. CDR3 size: 13 residues. The germline V and J ends were trimmed by 3 bases and 1 base, with 6 bases remaining between them. The CDR3 spells CASSLTSQETQYF. The CDR3 nucleotides are TGTGCCAGCAGTTTGACCTCCCAAGAGACCCAGTACTTC.

The chain is built from TRBV19 and TRBJ1-4, with D unclear. From germline, CDR1 is LNHDA and CDR2 SQIVND (reference sequence). CDR3 length: 15 amino acids. V gave up 6 bases and J gave up 7 bases, with 18 bases separating them. The CDR3: CASRDRSSMGEKLFF. The CDR3 nucleotides are TGTGCCAGTAGGGACCGGTCCTCAATGGGTGAAAAACTGTTTTTT.